This TCR beta chain was found in a study of blood T cells in healthy people across ages. Whole-study context: Researchers report that template switching captured about one barcoded beta molecule per two T cells. Findings and limits, study-wide: Long-lived donors carried more naive CD4+ cells and greater diversity than aged donors.

This clonotype was found a few times. The antigen remains undetermined. With a J-beta primer mix and a sample-barcoded 5' primer, a second PCR ran 7 to 11 cycles. Every molecule of cDNA carried a tag from a template-switch adaptor with 12 random nucleotides. Each CDR3 protein is one row after TCRdb ran MiXCR on the 5' RACE reads. Of fewer than 2,000,000 distinct CDR3 sequences in the sample, around 40% are singletons; the top ten hold roughly 24%. Looked up from germline, CDR1 is MNHEY and CDR2 is SVGAGI. Between the trimmed V and J ends, which lost 8 bases and 3 bases, there was a span of 14 bases. CDR3 length: 13 amino acids. There were healthy Caucasian individuals from Russia, aged about 6 to 95, serving as donors.

The rearrangement joins TRBV6-5 to TRBJ2-7; D is undetermined. The receptor's source is a human donor in good health. The sequencing input was blood. The chain's CDR3 is CASQSRVSYEQYF. Written as DNA, the CDR3 is TGTGCCAGCCAGTCTCGGGTGAGCTACGAGCAGTACTTC.